This TCR beta chain was identified during a study of OX40 agonist ivuxolimab in advanced cancers. Study-wide background: The dose-escalation group included hepatocellular carcinoma, melanoma, renal cell carcinoma and head and neck cancer. Study-level results: Individuals who were partial responders at 0.1-3.0 mg/kg had clonal expansion that ranked among the lowest.

Systemic immunosuppression or autoimmune disease history was grounds to exclude patients. The table came from immunoSEQ multiplex PCR; TCRdb's copy has only in-frame clones and leaves some out. The sample has 89,000 or so clones; 88% are singletons. Worth noting for this clone: The antigen is not known.

This specimen was CD4+ or CD8+ T cells sorted from blood, taken in a trial of the OX40 agonist ivuxolimab. The source is an adult with an advanced solid tumor such as melanoma, head and neck, liver or kidney cancer.

CDR3 sequence reads: CASSLGPGVQETQYF. The CDR3 nucleotides are TGTGCCAGCAGCTTAGGGCCGGGGGTCCAAGAGACCCAGTACTTC. This sequence joins TRBV7-2 and TRBJ2-5, with D perhaps matching TRBD2 (6 bases). The CDR3 extends over 15 amino acids. Trimming shortened V by 1 base and J by 1 base, and 10 bases separated the two germline ends. Germline V gives CDR1 SGHTA, CDR2 FQGNSA.